The 23 T cell receptor beta chains given below trace back to one sample, sequenced in a study of blood T cell repertoires in COVID-19 (dated by TCRdb to the early 2020s). Library method: the immunoSEQ multiplex PCR assay. The source is immuneACCESS, and TCRdb retained only in-frame sequences with V and J called. Part of the clones is not carried over; for the studies checked, unresolved V genes explain less than half of this, and the remainder is unexplained. Here the sample has over 120,000 clones; roughly 84% occur a single time. The ten top clones hold approximately 2.5% of the sample. The sample comprised peripheral blood. The receptors originated from a human donor with acute or convalescent COVID-19. The donor label of this sample is uncertain.

This chain uses TRBV5-4 with TRBJ1-1; D not certain. The CDR3 sequence is 12 residues long. With 5 bases removed from V and 3 bases from J, the gap between germline ends came to 8 bases. Germline CDR1 is SGHNT and CDR2 is YYREEE (reference sequence). CDR3 region: CASSQDYTEAFF. The CDR3 DNA follows: TGTGCCAGCAGTCAGGACTACACTGAAGCTTTCTTT.

The J gene is TRBJ2-2, the V gene TRBV7-8; 11 bases agree with TRBD2. V lost 7 bases, J lost 7 bases, and 8 bases stayed unmatched. The CDR3 is 15 residues long. From germline, CDR1 is SGHVS and CDR2 FQNEAQ. CDR3 bases: TGTGCCAGCATCCTAGGACTAGCGGGCGACGGGGAGCTGTTTTTT. Protein product: CASILGLAGDGELFF. The complete variable domain, with remaining parts taken from reference TRBV7-8 and TRBJ2-2, reads GAGVSQSPRYKVAKRGQDVALRCDPISGHVSLFWYQQALGQGPEFLTYFQNEAQLDKSGLPSDRFFAERPEGSVSTLKIQRTQQEDSAVYLCASILGLAGDGELFFGEGSRLTVL.

This chain uses TRBV7-9 with TRBJ2-1; a weak D match, TRBD2 (6 bases). CDR1 and CDR2 from the germline V gene are SEHNR and FQNEAQ (reference sequence). The CDR3 consists of 15 residues. V lost 1 base to trimming and J lost 7 bases, with 14 bases between them. For the CDR3, the DNA is TGTGCCAGCAGCTTAGGGGGGGACCGCGTTAATGAGCAGTTCTTC. It codes for CASSLGGDRVNEQFF.

V is TRBV28 and J is TRBJ1-2; D might be TRBD1 (5 bases). This CDR3 comprises 12 residues. Germline values: CDR1 MDHEN, CDR2 SYDVKM. The ends were cut back, 7 bases at V and 5 bases at J, with 11 bases in the middle. CDR3 nucleotide sequence: TGTGCCAGCACCTCCGGGGGGTATGGCTACACCTTC. This translates into CASTSGGYGYTF.

This chain links TRBV12-3 or TRBV12-4 with TRBJ2-1; TRBD2 agrees at 7 bases. There are 13 residues in the CDR3. V shed 3 bases and J 14 bases; nucleotides not matched to a gene: 10. Here the CDR3 DNA reads TGTGCCAGCAGTTTGGGGGGGAGGGCCATAAAGTTCTTC. Its translation: CASSLGGRAIKFF.

This clone showed up just a few times. The chain couples TRBV6-6 to TRBJ1-6, with TRBD1 matching over 8 bases. The CDR3 sequence is 15 residues long. Germline lookup yields CDR1 MNHNY and CDR2 SVGAGI (reference sequence). V shed 2 bases and J 9 bases; nucleotides not matched to a gene: 6. In nucleotides, the CDR3 is TGTGCCAGCAGTTACCGGCAGGGGGCTGGTTCACCCCTCCACTTT. This sequence encodes CASSYRQGAGSPLHF.

This chain connects TRBV2 to TRBJ1-2, with D uncertain. Trimming cost V 6 bases and J 0 bases, with 14 bases left between them. Germline CDR1 is SNHLY and CDR2 is FYNNEI. CDR3 size: 15 residues. The CDR3 is CASRRNSEANYGYTF. The CDR3 DNA sequence: TGTGCCAGCAGGAGAAACAGTGAAGCTAACTATGGCTACACCTTC.

This clone has a handful of counts. The genes are TRBV18 and TRBJ2-7; TRBD2 matches at 7 bases. The CDR3 is 15 residues long. The germline V gene encodes CDR1 KGHSH and CDR2 LQKENI. V dropped 3 bases and J dropped 6; count of bases not matched to a gene: 11. CDR3 nucleotide sequence: TGTGCCAGCTCACCTAACGGGGGGTTATACCTCGAGCAGTACTTC. Encoded protein: CASSPNGGLYLEQYF.

The chain carries TRBV14 and TRBJ1-3; D may be TRBD1 (5 bases). Trimming left V 1 base short and J 5 bases short, with 18 bases between. The CDR3 runs 17 residues. Germline V gives CDR1 SGHDN, CDR2 FVKESK. The CDR3 DNA reads as TGTGCCAGCAGCCAAGTGAAGTTAGGTGACAGCCGAAACACCATATATTTT. Its protein product is CASSQVKLGDSRNTIYF.

This clone turned up a few times. The DNA of the CDR3 is TGCAGCGTTGAAGGTATCGTCAAAAACATTCAGTACTTC. Its protein product is CSVEGIVKNIQYF. V gene TRBV29-1 combines with J gene TRBJ2-4; no definite D call. Trimming took off 1 base at V and 3 bases at J, with 7 bases between the two ends. This CDR3 has 13 amino acids. Germline V CDR1 and CDR2: SQVTM, ANQGSEA.

The rearrangement uses TRBV19 and TRBJ2-1; D is unresolved. The CDR3 has 12 residues. The germline V gene encodes CDR1 LNHDA and CDR2 SQIVND (reference sequence). Trimming removed 4 bases from V and 8 bases from J, with 9 bases in between. CDR3 residues: CASSTRLYEQFF. The CDR3 DNA follows: TGTGCCAGTAGTACGAGACTGTATGAGCAGTTCTTC.

J is TRBJ1-1 and V is TRBV4-2, with a weak D call TRBD1 (6 bases). There are 13 residues in the CDR3. Germline CDR1 is LGHNA and CDR2 is YNFKEQ. V lost 6 bases and J lost 5, with 13 bases in between. CDR3 protein: CASSRQVETEAFF. The CDR3 DNA reads TGTGCCAGCAGTCGACAGGTGGAAACTGAAGCTTTCTTT.

The chain couples TRBV5-5 to TRBJ1-2; D is ambiguous. Germline V gene data show CDR1 as SGHKS and CDR2 as YYEKEE (reference sequence). CDR3 length: 15 amino acids. Trimming cost V 5 bases and J 1 base, with 15 bases left between them. The CDR3 DNA reads as TGTGCCAGCAGTCCGGGAGGGCTGGATAACTATGGCTACACCTTC. It specifies CASSPGGLDNYGYTF.

The V and J genes are TRBV27 and TRBJ2-3, with 7 bases lining up with TRBD2. This CDR3 spans 15 amino acids. Germline V gives CDR1 MNHEY, CDR2 SMNVEV (reference sequence). Trimming took 3 bases from V and 2 from J; bases not matched to a gene: 5. The CDR3 loop reads CASSLGRGTTDTQYF. The CDR3 DNA reads as TGTGCCAGCAGTTTGGGGCGGGGGACCACAGATACGCAGTATTTT.

The chain uses TRBV20-1 and TRBJ1-1; TRBD1 agrees at 7 bases. Per the germline V gene, CDR1 is DFQATT and CDR2 is SNEGSKA (reference sequence). V lost 5 bases and J lost 6; bases outside the gene matches: 3. CDR3 length: 11 amino acids. The CDR3: CSARQGPEAFF. Written as DNA, the CDR3 is TGCAGTGCTCGACAGGGACCTGAAGCTTTCTTT.

J is TRBJ1-3 and V is TRBV11-3, with D maybe TRBD1 (6 bases). In germline, CDR1 is SGHNT, CDR2 YENEEA. This CDR3 region has 15 residues. Trimming left V 1 base short and J 7 bases short, with 14 bases between. The CDR3 reads CASSLGGQLRNTIYF. The CDR3 coding sequence is TGTGCCAGCAGCTTAGGGGGACAACTACGGAACACCATATATTTT.

The chain is built from TRBV5-1 and TRBJ1-2; a weak D match, TRBD1 (6 bases). Germline CDR1 and CDR2: SGHRS and YFSETQ. V was clipped by 4 bases and J by 0 bases, with 13 bases between them. The CDR3 runs 15 residues. CDR3 nucleotide sequence: TGCGCCAGCAGCACCGGGACACAAGCTAACTATGGCTACACCTTC. Its protein is CASSTGTQANYGYTF.

The rearrangement joins TRBV11-2 to TRBJ1-1; possibly TRBD1 for D (6 bases). The length of the CDR3 is 12 residues. Trimming left V 6 bases short and J 6 bases short, with 11 bases between. Germline values: CDR1 SGHAT, CDR2 FQNNGV. Here the CDR3 DNA reads TGTGCCAGCAGTGAACAGGGCCCTGAAGCTTTCTTT. Translated: CASSEQGPEAFF.

The chain couples TRBV9 to TRBJ2-3; TRBD2 aligns across 8 bases. The CDR3 loop spans 16 amino acids. V lost 0 bases, J lost 5 bases, and 8 bases stayed unmatched. In germline, CDR1 is SGDLS, CDR2 YYNGEE. The chain's CDR3 is CASSVEAGGQLDTQYF. The CDR3 region has the DNA TGTGCCAGCAGCGTAGAGGCGGGGGGTCAGCTAGATACGCAGTATTTT.

This clone has only a few counts. The genes are TRBV7-3 and TRBJ2-2; D may be TRBD2 (5 bases). V lost 0 bases and J 5 bases, leaving 10 bases between the germline ends. This CDR3 spans 15 amino acids. Germline CDR1 SGHTA, CDR2 FQGTGA. Here the CDR3 DNA reads TGTGCCAGCAGCTTAACTCTTCGGGGAACCGGGGAGCTGTTTTTT. This sequence encodes CASSLTLRGTGELFF. Variable domain in full (rest from reference TRBV7-3 and TRBJ2-2): GAGVSQTPSNKVTEKGKYVELRCDPISGHTALYWYRQSLGQGPEFLIYFQGTGAADDSGLPNDRFFAVRPEGSVSTLKIQRTERGDSAVYLCASSLTLRGTGELFFGEGSRLTVL.

The chain joins TRBV7-2 to TRBJ1-6, with D tentatively TRBD1 (6 bases). CDR1 is SGHTA and CDR2 is FQGNSA in the germline V gene. V was shortened by 7 bases and J by 8 bases, with 15 bases between the two germline ends. The CDR3 is 14 amino acids. The CDR3 DNA reads TGTGCCAGCAACCCAGGACAGCAATATTCACCCCTCCACTTT. It specifies CASNPGQQYSPLHF.

The CDR3 here is CASSDSDSFTNYGYTF. DNA of the CDR3: TGTGCCAGCAGTGATTCGGACAGCTTTACTAACTATGGCTACACCTTC. The chain couples TRBV6-1 to TRBJ1-2; D may be TRBD1 (6 bases). V gave up 3 bases and J gave up 0 bases, with 14 bases separating them. This CDR3 spans 16 amino acids. Germline-derived CDR1 and CDR2 are MNHNS and SASEGT.

This clone came up once. The chain is built from TRBV11-3 and TRBJ1-1, with a possible D match to TRBD1 (6 bases). The CDR3 covers 14 residues. The V gene lost 5 bases and the J gene lost 3 bases, with 13 bases spanning the gap. Germline V gene lookup returns CDR1 SGHNT and CDR2 YENEEA. The CDR3 DNA sequence: TGTGCCAGCAGCCAACAGGGATTGGACACTGAAGCTTTCTTT. It translates to CASSQQGLDTEAFF.